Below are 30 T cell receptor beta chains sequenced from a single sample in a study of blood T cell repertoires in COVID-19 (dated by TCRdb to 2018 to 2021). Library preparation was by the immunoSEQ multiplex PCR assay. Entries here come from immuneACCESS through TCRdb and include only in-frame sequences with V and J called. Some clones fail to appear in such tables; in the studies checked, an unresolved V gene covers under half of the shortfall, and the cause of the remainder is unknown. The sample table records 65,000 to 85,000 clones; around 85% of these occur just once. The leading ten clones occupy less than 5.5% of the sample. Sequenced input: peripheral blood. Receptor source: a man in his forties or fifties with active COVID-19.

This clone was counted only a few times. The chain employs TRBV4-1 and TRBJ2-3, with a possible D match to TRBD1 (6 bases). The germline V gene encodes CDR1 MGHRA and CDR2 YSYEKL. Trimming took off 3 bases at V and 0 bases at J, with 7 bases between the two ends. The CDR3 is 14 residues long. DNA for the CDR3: TGCGCCAGCAGCCAGGGGGCGAGCACAGATACGCAGTATTTT. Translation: CASSQGASTDTQYF.

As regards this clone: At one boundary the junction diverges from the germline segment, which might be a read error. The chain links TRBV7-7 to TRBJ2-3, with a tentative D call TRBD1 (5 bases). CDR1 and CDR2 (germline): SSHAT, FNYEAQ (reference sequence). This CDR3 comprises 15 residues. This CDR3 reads CASSPISKGPDTQYF. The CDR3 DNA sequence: TGTGCTAGCAGCCCAATCTCCAAGGGGCCAGATACGCAGTATTTT.

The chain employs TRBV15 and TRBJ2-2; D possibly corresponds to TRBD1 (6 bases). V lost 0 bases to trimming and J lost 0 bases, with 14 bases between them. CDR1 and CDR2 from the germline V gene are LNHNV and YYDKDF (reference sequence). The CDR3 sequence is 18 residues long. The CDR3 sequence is CATSRESTGATNTGELFF. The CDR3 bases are TGTGCCACCAGCAGAGAATCGACAGGAGCTACGAACACCGGGGAGCTGTTTTTT.

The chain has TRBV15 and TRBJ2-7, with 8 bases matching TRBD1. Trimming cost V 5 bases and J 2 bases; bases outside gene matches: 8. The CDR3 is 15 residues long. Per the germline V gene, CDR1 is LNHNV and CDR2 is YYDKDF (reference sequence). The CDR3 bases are TGTGCCACCAGCGGCGGGACAGGACCCACCTACGAGCAGTACTTC. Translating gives CATSGGTGPTYEQYF.

The CDR3 region has the DNA TGCAGCGGGGGGCGGGGCTCCTACAATGAGCAGTTCTTC. The encoded protein is CSGGRGSYNEQFF. The chain recombines TRBV29-1 with TRBJ2-1, with D perhaps given as TRBD1 or TRBD2 (6 bases each). Germline V CDR1 and CDR2: SQVTM, ANQGSEA. CDR3 size: 13 residues. The V end was cut by 7 bases, the J end by 0 bases, with 10 bases between.

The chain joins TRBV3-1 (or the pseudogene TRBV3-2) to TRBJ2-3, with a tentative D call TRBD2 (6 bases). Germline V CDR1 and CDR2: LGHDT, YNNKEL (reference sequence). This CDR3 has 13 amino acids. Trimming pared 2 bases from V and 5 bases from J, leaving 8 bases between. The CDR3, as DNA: TGTGCCAGCAGCCAACGGGGGATAGATACGCAGTATTTT. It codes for CASSQRGIDTQYF.

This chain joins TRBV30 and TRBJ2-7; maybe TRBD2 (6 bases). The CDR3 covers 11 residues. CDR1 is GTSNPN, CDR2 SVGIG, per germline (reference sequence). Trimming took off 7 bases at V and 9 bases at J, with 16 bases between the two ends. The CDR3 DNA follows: TGTGCCTTCCCGACGGGGACTGGGCAGTACTTC. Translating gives CAFPTGTGQYF.

CDR3 sequence: CASSPERTENSPLHF. As DNA, the CDR3 is TGTGCCAGCTCACCAGAAAGAACAGAGAATTCACCCCTCCACTTT. The chain has TRBV18 and TRBJ1-6; D uncertain. The CDR3 extends over 15 amino acids. V dropped 2 bases and J dropped 7 bases, with 12 bases sitting between them. CDR1 and CDR2 from the germline V gene are KGHSH and LQKENI.

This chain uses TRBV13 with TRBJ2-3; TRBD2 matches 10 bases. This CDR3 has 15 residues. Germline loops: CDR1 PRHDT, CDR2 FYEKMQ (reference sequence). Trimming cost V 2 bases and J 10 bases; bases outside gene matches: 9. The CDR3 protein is CASSLPSGGAGAQYF. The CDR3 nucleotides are TGTGCCAGCAGCTTACCCAGCGGGGGGGCAGGGGCGCAGTATTTT.

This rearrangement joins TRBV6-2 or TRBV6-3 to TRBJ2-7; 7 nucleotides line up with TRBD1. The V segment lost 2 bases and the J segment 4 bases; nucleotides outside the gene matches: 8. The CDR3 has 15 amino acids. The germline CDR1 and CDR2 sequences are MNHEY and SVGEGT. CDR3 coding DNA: TGTGCCAGCAGTTACCCGGGACAGTCGCAGTACGAGCAGTACTTC. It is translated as CASSYPGQSQYEQYF.

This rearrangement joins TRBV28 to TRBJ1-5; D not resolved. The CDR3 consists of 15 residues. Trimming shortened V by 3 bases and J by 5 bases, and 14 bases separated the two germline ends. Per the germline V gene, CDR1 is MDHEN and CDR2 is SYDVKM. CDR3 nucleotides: TGTGCCAGCAGTTTCGGTGCGGGAGGGTATCAGCCCCAGCATTTT. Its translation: CASSFGAGGYQPQHF.

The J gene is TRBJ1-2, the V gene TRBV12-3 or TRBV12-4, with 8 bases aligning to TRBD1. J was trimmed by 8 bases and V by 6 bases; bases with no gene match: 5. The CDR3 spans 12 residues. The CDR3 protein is CASSRDRTGYTF. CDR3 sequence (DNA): TGTGCCAGCAGCCGGGACAGGACAGGCTACACCTTC.

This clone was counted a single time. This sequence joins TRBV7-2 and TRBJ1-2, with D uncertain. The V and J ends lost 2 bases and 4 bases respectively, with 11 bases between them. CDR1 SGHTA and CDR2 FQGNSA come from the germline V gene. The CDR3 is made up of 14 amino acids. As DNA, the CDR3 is TGTGCCAGCAGCTTACGGAACAGTGCCTATGGCTACACCTTC. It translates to CASSLRNSAYGYTF.

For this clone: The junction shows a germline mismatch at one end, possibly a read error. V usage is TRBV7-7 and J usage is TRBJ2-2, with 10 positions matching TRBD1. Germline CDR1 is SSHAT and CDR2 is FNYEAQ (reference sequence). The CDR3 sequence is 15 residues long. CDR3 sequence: CASSVDRGLNGELFF. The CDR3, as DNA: TGTGCTAGCAGCGTCGACAGGGGGCTGAACGGGGAGCTGTTTTTT.

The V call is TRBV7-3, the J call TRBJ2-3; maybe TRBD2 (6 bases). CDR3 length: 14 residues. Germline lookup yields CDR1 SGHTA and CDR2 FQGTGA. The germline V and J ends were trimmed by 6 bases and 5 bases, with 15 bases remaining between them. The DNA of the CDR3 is TGTGCCAGCAGTTCTTCTTCGGGAGTAGATACGCAGTATTTT. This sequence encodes CASSSSSGVDTQYF.

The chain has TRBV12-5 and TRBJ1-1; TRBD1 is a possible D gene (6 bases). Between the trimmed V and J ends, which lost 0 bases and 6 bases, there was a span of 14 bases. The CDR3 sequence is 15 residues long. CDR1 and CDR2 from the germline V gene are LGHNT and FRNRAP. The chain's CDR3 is CASGLVTGGASEAFF. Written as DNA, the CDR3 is TGTGCTAGTGGTTTGGTAACTGGGGGGGCGTCTGAAGCTTTCTTT.

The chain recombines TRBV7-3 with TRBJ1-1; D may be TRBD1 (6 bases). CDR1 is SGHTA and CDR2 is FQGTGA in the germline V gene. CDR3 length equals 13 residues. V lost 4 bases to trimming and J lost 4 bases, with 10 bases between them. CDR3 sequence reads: CASSSGQITEAFF. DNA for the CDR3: TGTGCCAGCAGCTCCGGACAGATCACTGAAGCTTTCTTT.

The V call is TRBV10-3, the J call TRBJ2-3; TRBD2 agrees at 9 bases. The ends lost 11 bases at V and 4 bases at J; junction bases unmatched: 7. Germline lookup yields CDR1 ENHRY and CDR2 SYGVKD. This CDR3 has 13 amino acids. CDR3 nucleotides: TGTGCCTCCTACGGCGGGGGGGCAGATACGCAGTATTTT. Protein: CASYGGGADTQYF.

CDR3 bases: TGTGCCAGCACTAGCGGGGGGAACACCGGGGAGCTGTTTTTT. Translating it yields CASTSGGNTGELFF. J is TRBJ2-2 and V is TRBV19; 11 bases are a match to TRBD2. The CDR3 is 14 residues long. The V gene's germline CDR1 is LNHDA and CDR2 SQIVND (reference sequence). V was clipped by 9 bases and J by 1 base; unmatched bases: 1.

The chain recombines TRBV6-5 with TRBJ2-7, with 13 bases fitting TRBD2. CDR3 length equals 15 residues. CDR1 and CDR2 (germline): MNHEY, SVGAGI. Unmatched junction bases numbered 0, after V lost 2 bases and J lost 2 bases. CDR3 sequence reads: CASSYTSGGAYEQYF. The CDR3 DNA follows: TGTGCCAGCAGTTACACTAGCGGGGGGGCCTACGAGCAGTACTTC.

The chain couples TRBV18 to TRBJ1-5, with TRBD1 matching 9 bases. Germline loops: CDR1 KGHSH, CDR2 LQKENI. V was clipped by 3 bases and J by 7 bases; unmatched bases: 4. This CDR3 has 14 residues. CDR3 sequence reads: CASSPGQGGQPQHF. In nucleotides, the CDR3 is TGTGCCAGCTCACCGGGACAGGGCGGCCAGCCCCAGCATTTT.

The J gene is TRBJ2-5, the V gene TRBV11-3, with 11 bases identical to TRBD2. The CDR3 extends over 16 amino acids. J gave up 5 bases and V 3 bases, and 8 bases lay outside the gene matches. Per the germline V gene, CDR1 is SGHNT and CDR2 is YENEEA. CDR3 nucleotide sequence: TGTGCCAGCAGCTTGACTAGCGGGGTCGCCGGGGAGACCCAGTACTTC. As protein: CASSLTSGVAGETQYF.

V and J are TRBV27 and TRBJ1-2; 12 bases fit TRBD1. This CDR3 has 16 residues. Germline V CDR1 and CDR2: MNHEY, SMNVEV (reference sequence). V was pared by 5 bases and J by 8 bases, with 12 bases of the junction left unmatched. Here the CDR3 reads CASSLAPGQGARGYTF. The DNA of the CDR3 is TGTGCCAGCAGTCTAGCGCCGGGACAGGGGGCGCGGGGCTACACCTTC.

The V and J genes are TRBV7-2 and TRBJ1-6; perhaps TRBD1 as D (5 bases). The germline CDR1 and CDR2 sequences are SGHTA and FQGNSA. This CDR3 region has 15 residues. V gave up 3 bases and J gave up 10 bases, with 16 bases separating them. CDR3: CASSFKAAGDSPLHF. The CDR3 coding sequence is TGTGCCAGCAGCTTTAAGGCGGCGGGGGACTCACCCCTCCACTTT.

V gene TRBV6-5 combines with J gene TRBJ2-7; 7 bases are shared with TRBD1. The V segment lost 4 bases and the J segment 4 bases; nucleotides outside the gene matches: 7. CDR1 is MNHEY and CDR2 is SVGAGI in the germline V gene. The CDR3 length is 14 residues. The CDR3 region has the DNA TGTGCCAGCAGTTCTACAGGGGTAGGGTACGAGCAGTACTTC. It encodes CASSSTGVGYEQYF.

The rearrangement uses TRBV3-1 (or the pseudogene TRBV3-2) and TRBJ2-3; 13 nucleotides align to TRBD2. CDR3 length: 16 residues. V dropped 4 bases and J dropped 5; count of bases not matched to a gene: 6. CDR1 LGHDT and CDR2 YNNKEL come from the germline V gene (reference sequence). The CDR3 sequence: CASSRRLAGGEDTQYF. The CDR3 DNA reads TGTGCCAGCAGCCGAAGACTAGCGGGAGGTGAAGATACGCAGTATTTT.

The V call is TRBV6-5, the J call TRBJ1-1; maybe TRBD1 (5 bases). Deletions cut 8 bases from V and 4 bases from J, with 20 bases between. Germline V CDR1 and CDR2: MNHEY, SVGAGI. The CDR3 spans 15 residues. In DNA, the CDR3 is TGTGCCAGCCGGAAGCTCAGGGATTTGGTCACTGAAGCTTTCTTT. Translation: CASRKLRDLVTEAFF.

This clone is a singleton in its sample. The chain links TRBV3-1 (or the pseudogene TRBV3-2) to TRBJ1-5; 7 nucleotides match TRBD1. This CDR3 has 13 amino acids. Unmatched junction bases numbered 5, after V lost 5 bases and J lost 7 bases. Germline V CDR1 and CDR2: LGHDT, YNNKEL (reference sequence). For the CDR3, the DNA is TGTGCCAGCAGCATACAGGGGAACCAGCCCCAGCATTTT. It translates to CASSIQGNQPQHF.

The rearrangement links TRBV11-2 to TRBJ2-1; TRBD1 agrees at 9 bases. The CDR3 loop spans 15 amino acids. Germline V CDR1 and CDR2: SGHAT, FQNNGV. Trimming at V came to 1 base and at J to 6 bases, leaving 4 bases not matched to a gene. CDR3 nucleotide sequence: TGTGCCAGCAGCTTAGGGACAGGGGTGGGCAATGAGCAGTTCTTC. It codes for CASSLGTGVGNEQFF.

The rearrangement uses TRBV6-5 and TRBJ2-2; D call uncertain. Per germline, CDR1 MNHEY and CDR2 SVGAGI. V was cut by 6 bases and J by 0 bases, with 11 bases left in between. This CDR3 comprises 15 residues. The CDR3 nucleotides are TGTGCCAGCAGCCTCCGGGTCACGAACACCGGGGAGCTGTTTTTT. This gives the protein CASSLRVTNTGELFF.